This T cell receptor (beta chain) derives from a study of cytomegalovirus exposure and HLA in healthy donors. J was trimmed by 4 bases and V by 4 bases; bases with no gene match: 11. Germline assignment: CDR1 SGHDN and CDR2 FVKESK. This CDR3 has 16 residues. Clones were sequenced by immunoSEQ multiplex PCR, and TCRdb holds only the in-frame ones, with some missing. The table includes over 150,000 clones, 86% detected once. Source material: PBMCs. The chain has TRBV14 and TRBJ2-3; 7 bases agree with TRBD1. The TCR sequence derives from a woman between 18 and 29 years old in good health and CMV-seronegative. In DNA, the CDR3 is TGTGCCAGCAGCCCTCGGACAGGTGGAAGGTCAGATACGCAGTATTTT. This codes for CASSPRTGGRSDTQYF.